Below are 21 T cell receptor beta chains sequenced from a single sample in a study of blood T cell repertoires in COVID-19. Assay: immunoSEQ multiplex PCR; the TCRdb copy retains only in-frame clones and omits some. The sample holds a few hundred thousand clones, 65% to 90% seen once. Sequenced input: peripheral blood. The source of these receptors is a man aged 50-60 years with acute or convalescent COVID-19.

V usage is TRBV18 and J usage is TRBJ1-3, with TRBD1 as a possible D gene (5 bases). V was cut by 1 base and J by 2 bases, with 12 bases left in between. Germline CDR1 is KGHSH and CDR2 is LQKENI. The CDR3 is made up of 16 amino acids. The CDR3 loop is CASSPRGGETGNTIYF. CDR3 bases: TGTGCCAGCTCACCACGCGGGGGGGAGACTGGAAACACCATATATTTT.

DNA for the CDR3: TGTGCCAGCAGCTGGGGCCCGGACAGGGCCAACTATGGCTACACCTTC. Translating it yields CASSWGPDRANYGYTF. V is TRBV5-8 and J is TRBJ1-2, with TRBD1 identical over 8 bases. This CDR3 spans 16 amino acids. V trimming: 3 bases; J trimming: 2 bases; junction bases outside the gene matches: 9. Germline V CDR1 and CDR2: SGHTS, YDEGEE.

In DNA, the CDR3 is TGTGCCAGCAGCCAACATTCAGGTGGCTACACCTTC. This codes for CASSQHSGGYTF. The rearrangement links TRBV3-1 (or the pseudogene TRBV3-2) to TRBJ1-2, with unresolved D. The CDR3 is 12 residues long. V was shortened by 2 bases and J by 7 bases, with 8 bases between the two germline ends. The germline V gene encodes CDR1 LGHDT and CDR2 YNNKEL (reference sequence).

This rearrangement joins TRBV7-2 to TRBJ1-1, with D perhaps matching TRBD1 (6 bases). Trimming removed 1 base from V and 0 bases from J, with 21 bases in between. Germline V gene lookup returns CDR1 SGHTA and CDR2 FQGNSA. The CDR3 extends over 19 amino acids. The CDR3 nucleotides are TGTGCCAGCAGCTTAGGACCGCCTGGACAGAGAAGCATGAACACTGAAGCTTTCTTT. Amino acid sequence: CASSLGPPGQRSMNTEAFF. Supplemented by reference TRBV7-2 and TRBJ1-1, the full variable domain reads GAGVSQSPSNKVTEKGKDVELRCDPISGHTALYWYRQSLGQGLEFLIYFQGNSAPDKSGLPSDRFSAERTGGSVSTLTIQRTQQEDSAVYLCASSLGPPGQRSMNTEAFFGQGTRLTVV.

This CDR3 is CASSPRGSVPYEQYF. CDR3 in DNA: TGTGCCAGCAGCCCCCGGGGTAGCGTCCCCTACGAGCAGTACTTC. The rearrangement links TRBV3-1 (or the pseudogene TRBV3-2) to TRBJ2-7; weak D call: TRBD2 (5 bases). Trimming stripped 4 bases from V and 2 bases from J, with 15 bases between. The CDR3 has 15 amino acids. Per the germline V gene, CDR1 is LGHDT and CDR2 is YNNKEL (reference sequence).

This rearrangement joins TRBV27 to TRBJ2-5, with a tentative D call TRBD1 (5 bases). The germline V and J ends were trimmed by 10 bases and 2 bases, with 14 bases remaining between them. Per the germline V gene, CDR1 is MNHEY and CDR2 is SMNVEV (reference sequence). The CDR3 contains 13 residues. Here the CDR3 DNA reads TGTGCCACCGCTGACAGAATTCAAGAGACCCAGTACTTC. Translated, it gives CATADRIQETQYF.

The chain couples TRBV3-1 (or the pseudogene TRBV3-2) to TRBJ1-3, with unresolved D. Trimming took off 4 bases at V and 4 bases at J, with 14 bases between the two ends. CDR3 length equals 15 residues. Germline CDR1 reads LGHDT; CDR2 reads YNNKEL (reference sequence). The CDR3 coding sequence is TGTGCCAGCAGCCCCACGGACGGAGGGGGAAACACCATATATTTT. Translated: CASSPTDGGGNTIYF.

V gene TRBV7-9 combines with J gene TRBJ2-7; TRBD1 aligns across 8 bases. The CDR3 runs 14 residues. The V segment lost 7 bases and the J segment 5 bases; nucleotides outside the gene matches: 10. The germline V gene encodes CDR1 SEHNR and CDR2 FQNEAQ (reference sequence). The CDR3, as DNA: TGTGCCAGCAACACAGGGGGAGACTGGGACGAGCAGTACTTC. Its protein is CASNTGGDWDEQYF.

Concerning this clone itself: An end of the junction differs from the germline gene, which may be a read error. This rearrangement joins TRBV3-1 (or the pseudogene TRBV3-2) to TRBJ1-1; D gene uncertain. Germline V CDR1 and CDR2: LGHDT, YNNKEL (reference sequence). The CDR3 has 12 amino acids. The CDR3 reads CASSQTNTEAFF. The CDR3 DNA follows: TGTGCCAGCAGCCAAACAAACACAGAAGCTTTCTTT.

CDR3 loop: CASSSGTSGGDGQFF. CDR3 DNA: TGTGCCAGCAGTAGCGGGACTAGCGGGGGCGATGGGCAGTTCTTC. The V call is TRBV6-6, the J call TRBJ2-1; 14 bases match TRBD2. V was clipped by 5 bases and J by 12 bases; unmatched bases: 9. This CDR3 region has 15 residues. Germline V gene data show CDR1 as MNHNY and CDR2 as SVGAGI (reference sequence).

J is TRBJ1-2 and V is TRBV19; 12 bases line up with TRBD1. The CDR3 totals 15 residues. The V gene's germline CDR1 is LNHDA and CDR2 SQIVND (reference sequence). J gave up 3 bases and V 7 bases, and 6 bases lay outside the gene matches. CDR3 sequence (DNA): TGTGCCAGTAAACCCGGGACAGGGGGCGACTATGGCTACACCTTC. Its translation: CASKPGTGGDYGYTF.

In this sample, this clone turned up a few times. The rearrangement joins TRBV5-6 to TRBJ1-2; D not certain. The CDR3 runs 15 residues. Germline CDR1 SGHDT, CDR2 YYEEEE. The ends were cut back, 2 bases at V and 4 bases at J, with 15 bases in the middle. For the CDR3, the DNA is TGTGCCAGCAGCTTATGGGAGGCGGTCATCTATGGCTACACCTTC. Translating gives CASSLWEAVIYGYTF.

V gene TRBV5-1 combines with J gene TRBJ1-1, with D unresolved. The germline CDR1 and CDR2 sequences are SGHRS and YFSETQ. This CDR3 is 15 amino acids long. With 4 bases removed from V and 4 bases from J, the gap between germline ends came to 17 bases. In DNA form, the CDR3 reads TGCGCCAGCAGCCCCCTCGGGGTGAAGGTCACTGAAGCTTTCTTT. Protein product: CASSPLGVKVTEAFF.

This clone was counted once. V is TRBV9 and J is TRBJ1-6; no firm D call. There are 15 residues in the CDR3. In germline, CDR1 is SGDLS, CDR2 YYNGEE. The V end was cut by 4 bases, the J end by 0 bases, with 8 bases between. This chain's CDR3 is CASSFESSYNSPLHF. CDR3 coding DNA: TGTGCCAGCAGCTTCGAGAGCTCCTATAATTCACCCCTCCACTTT.

V usage is TRBV6-2 or TRBV6-3 and J usage is TRBJ1-1, with TRBD1 identical over 7 bases. With V trimmed by 5 bases and J by 3 bases, 9 bases remained unmatched. The CDR3 spans 15 residues. The germline V gene encodes CDR1 MNHEY and CDR2 SVGEGT. The CDR3 DNA sequence: TGTGCCAGCAGTCACCATAAGGGGGCCGACACTGAAGCTTTCTTT. It specifies CASSHHKGADTEAFF.

J is TRBJ2-7 and V is TRBV18; 9 bases are a match to TRBD2. This CDR3 is built from 14 residues. Looked up from germline, CDR1 is KGHSH and CDR2 is LQKENI. The V gene end was trimmed by 3 bases and the J gene end by 6 bases; junction bases not matched to a gene: 6. CDR3 residues: CASSPEQGLAEQYF. The DNA of the CDR3 is TGTGCCAGCTCACCGGAACAGGGACTAGCCGAGCAGTACTTC.

The rearrangement joins TRBV27 to TRBJ1-2, with TRBD1 matching over 7 bases. The CDR3 spans 17 residues. From germline, CDR1 is MNHEY and CDR2 SMNVEV (reference sequence). With 4 bases clipped from V and 0 bases from J, the junction kept 11 bases outside the gene matches. The CDR3 loop is CASSSQGYLTTNYGYTF. In DNA form, the CDR3 reads TGTGCCAGCAGTTCACAGGGGTATTTAACTACTAACTATGGCTACACCTTC.

The gene calls are TRBV7-9 and TRBJ1-2, with a weak D call TRBD1 (6 bases). The CDR3 has 11 residues. The germline V gene has CDR1 SEHNR and CDR2 FQNEAQ (reference sequence). Trimming removed 5 bases from V and 8 bases from J, with 9 bases in between. CDR3 sequence: CASSNRDGYTF. In DNA form, the CDR3 reads TGTGCCAGCAGCAACAGGGACGGCTACACCTTC.

This chain links TRBV11-2 with TRBJ1-6; 9 bases map to TRBD1. Germline trimming cut 5 bases from V and 10 bases from J; bases unmatched to any gene: 6. CDR1 SGHAT and CDR2 FQNNGV come from the germline V gene. The CDR3 runs 14 residues. CDR3 protein: CASSRRDRASPLHF. The CDR3 region has the DNA TGTGCCAGCAGCCGCCGGGACAGGGCCTCACCCCTCCACTTT.

To note about this clone: Different DNA sequences within this sample yield the same CDR3. The chain recombines TRBV18 with TRBJ1-1; the match to TRBD1 covers 7 bases. CDR1 KGHSH and CDR2 LQKENI come from the germline V gene. V shed 6 bases, J shed 1 base, and the junction held 5 bases outside the gene matches. The CDR3 extends over 14 amino acids. CDR3 residues: CASSRQGENTEAFF. The CDR3 DNA sequence: TGTGCCAGCTCCCGACAGGGAGAGAACACTGAAGCTTTCTTT.

The J gene is TRBJ2-3, the V gene TRBV5-1; a possible D gene is TRBD2 (5 bases). CDR3 length: 15 residues. Trimming pared 4 bases from V and 6 bases from J, leaving 18 bases between. Germline V gene sequence: CDR1 SGHRS, CDR2 YFSETQ. CDR3 coding DNA: TGCGCCAGCAGCCGGAGCGGTTTAGTCAGGGATACGCAGTATTTT. Translation gives CASSRSGLVRDTQYF.